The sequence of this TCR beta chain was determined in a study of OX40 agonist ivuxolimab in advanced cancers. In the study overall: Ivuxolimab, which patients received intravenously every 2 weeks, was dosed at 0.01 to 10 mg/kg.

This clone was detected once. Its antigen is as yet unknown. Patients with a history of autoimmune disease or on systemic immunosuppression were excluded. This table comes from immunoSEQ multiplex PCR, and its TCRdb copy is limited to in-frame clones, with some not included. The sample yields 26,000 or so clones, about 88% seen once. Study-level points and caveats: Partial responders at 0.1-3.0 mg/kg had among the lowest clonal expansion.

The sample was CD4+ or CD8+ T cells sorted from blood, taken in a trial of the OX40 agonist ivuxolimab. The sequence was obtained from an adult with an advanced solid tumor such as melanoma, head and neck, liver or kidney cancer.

This chain's CDR3 is CASSSSGLDRNNEQFF. In DNA, the CDR3 is TGTGCCAGCAGCTCTTCCGGACTGGACAGAAACAATGAGCAGTTCTTC. This chain uses TRBV7-6 with TRBJ2-1; D may be TRBD1 (6 bases). This CDR3 is built from 16 residues. CDR1 is SGHVS, CDR2 FNYEAQ, per germline. The V gene lost 4 bases and the J gene lost 5 bases, with 18 bases spanning the gap.